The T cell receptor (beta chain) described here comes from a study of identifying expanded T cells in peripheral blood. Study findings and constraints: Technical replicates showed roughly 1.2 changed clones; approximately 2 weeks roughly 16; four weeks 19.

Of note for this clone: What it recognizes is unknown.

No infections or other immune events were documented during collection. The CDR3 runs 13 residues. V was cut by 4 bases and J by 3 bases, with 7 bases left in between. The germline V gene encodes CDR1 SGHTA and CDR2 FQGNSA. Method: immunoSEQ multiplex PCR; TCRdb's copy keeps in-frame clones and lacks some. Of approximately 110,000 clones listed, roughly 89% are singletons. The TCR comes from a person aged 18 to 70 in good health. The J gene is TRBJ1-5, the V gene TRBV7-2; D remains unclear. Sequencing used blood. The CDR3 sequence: CASSSRNNQPQHF. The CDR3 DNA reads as TGTGCCAGCAGCTCCCGCAACAATCAGCCCCAGCATTTT.